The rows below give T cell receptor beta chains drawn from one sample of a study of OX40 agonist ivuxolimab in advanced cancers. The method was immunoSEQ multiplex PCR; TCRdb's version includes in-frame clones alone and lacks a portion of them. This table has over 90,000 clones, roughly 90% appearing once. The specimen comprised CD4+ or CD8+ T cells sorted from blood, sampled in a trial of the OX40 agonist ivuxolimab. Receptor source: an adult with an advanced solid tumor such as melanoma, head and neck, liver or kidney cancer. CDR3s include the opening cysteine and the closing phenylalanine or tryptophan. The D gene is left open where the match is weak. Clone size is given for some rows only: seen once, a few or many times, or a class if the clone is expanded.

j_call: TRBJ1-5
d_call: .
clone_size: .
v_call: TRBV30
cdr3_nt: TGTGCCTGGAGGAGGGCCCAGGGAACAGAGCCCCAGCATTTT
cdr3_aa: CAWRRAQGTEPQHF

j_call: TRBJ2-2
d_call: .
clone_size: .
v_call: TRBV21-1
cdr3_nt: TGTGCCAGCTGCCCAGGGGACACCGGGGAGCTGTTTTTT
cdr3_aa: CASCPGDTGELFF

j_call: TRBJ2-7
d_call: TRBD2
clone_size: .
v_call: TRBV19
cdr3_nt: TGTGCCAGTAGTAGGGGGGTGGGAGCGGGAGAAGCCTACGAGCAGTACTTC
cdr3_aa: CASSRGVGAGEAYEQYF

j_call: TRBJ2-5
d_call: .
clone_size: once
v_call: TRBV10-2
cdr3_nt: TGCGCCAGCATGGCCTATGAGACCCAGTACTTC
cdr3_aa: CASMAYETQYF

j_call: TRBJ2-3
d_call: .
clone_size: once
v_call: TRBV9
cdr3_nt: TGTGCCAGCAGCCTAAGCGGAGATACGCAGTATTTT
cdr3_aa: CASSLSGDTQYF

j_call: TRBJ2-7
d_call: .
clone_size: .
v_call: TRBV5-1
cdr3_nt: TGCGCCAGCAGGTGGGACGGAGCCTACGAGCAGTACTTC
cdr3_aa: CASRWDGAYEQYF

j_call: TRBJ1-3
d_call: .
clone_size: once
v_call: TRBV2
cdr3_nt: TGTGCCAGCAACCTCAGGGGATCTGGAAACACCATATATTTT
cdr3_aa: CASNLRGSGNTIYF

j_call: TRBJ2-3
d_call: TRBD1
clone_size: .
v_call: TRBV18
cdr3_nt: TGTGCCAGCTCACCACCCTGGGGACAGAGCACAGATACGCAGTATTTT
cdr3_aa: CASSPPWGQSTDTQYF

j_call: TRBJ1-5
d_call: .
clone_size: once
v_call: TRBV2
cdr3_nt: TGTGCCAGCAGTGGGGACCCGGCAGACTACAATCAGCCCCAGCATTTT
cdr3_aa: CASSGDPADYNQPQHF

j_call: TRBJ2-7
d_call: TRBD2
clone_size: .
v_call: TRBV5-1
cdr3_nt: TGCGCCAGCAGCTTGGTTAGCGGGAGCTCCTACGAGCAGTACTTC
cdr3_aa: CASSLVSGSSYEQYF

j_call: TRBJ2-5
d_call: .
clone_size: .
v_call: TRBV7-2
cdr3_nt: TGTGCCAGCAGCGCTGCTTGGGAGACCCAGTACTTC
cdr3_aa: CASSAAWETQYF

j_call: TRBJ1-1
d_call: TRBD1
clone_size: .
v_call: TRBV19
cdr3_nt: TGTGCCAGTAGACCCACGGACAGGGGGGTTTGGACTGAAGCTTTCTTT
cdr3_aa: CASRPTDRGVWTEAFF

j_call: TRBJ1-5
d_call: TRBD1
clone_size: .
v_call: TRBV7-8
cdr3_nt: TGTGCCAGCAGCCCGGACAGGGGCCCCCAACAGCCCCAGCATTTT
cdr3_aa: CASSPDRGPQQPQHF

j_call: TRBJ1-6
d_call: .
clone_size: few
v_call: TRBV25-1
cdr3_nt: TGTGCCAGCAGTGGACCAGGAGCCCATTCACCCCTCCACTTT
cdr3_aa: CASSGPGAHSPLHF

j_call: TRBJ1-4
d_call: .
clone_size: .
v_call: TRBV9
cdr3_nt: TGTGCCAGCAGCGCTCAAATGACAACTAATGAAAAACTGTTTTTT
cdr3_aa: CASSAQMTTNEKLFF

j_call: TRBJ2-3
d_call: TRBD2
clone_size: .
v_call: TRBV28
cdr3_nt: TGTGCCAGCAGACTCGCTTCTCAAGCGGGGGGGAGAGATACGCAGTATTTT
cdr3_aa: CASRLASQAGGRDTQYF

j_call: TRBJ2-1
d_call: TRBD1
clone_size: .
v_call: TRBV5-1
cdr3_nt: TGCGCCAGCAGCCTACAGACAGGGGGCGGGGAGCAGTTCTTC
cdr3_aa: CASSLQTGGGEQFF

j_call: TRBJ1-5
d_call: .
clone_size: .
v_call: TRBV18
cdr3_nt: TGTGCCAGCTCCTCCGGGACACCCGGGCCCCAGCATTTT
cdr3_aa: CASSSGTPGPQHF

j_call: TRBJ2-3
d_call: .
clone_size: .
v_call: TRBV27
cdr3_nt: TGTGCCAGCAGTTTATGGGGGATTATTGATACGCAGTATTTT
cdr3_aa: CASSLWGIIDTQYF

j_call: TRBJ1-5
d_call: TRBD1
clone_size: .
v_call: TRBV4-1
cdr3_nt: TGCGCCAGCAGCCAAGAGCCGGGACAGGGGAATCAGCCCCAGCATTTT
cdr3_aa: CASSQEPGQGNQPQHF

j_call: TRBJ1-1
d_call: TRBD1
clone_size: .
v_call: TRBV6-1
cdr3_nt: TGTGCCAGCAGTGTTGGGACAGGGGGCAATCAAGGGGTGAACACTGAAGCTTTCTTT
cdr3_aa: CASSVGTGGNQGVNTEAFF

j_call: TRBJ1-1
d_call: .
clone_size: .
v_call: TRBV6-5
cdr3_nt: TGTGCCAGCAGTTACTCTGGAGGAACTGAAGCTTTCTTT
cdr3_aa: CASSYSGGTEAFF

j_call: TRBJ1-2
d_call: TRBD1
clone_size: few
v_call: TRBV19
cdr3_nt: TGTGCCAGTAGTCCGGACAGGCGGGCGTATGGCTACACCTTC
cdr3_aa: CASSPDRRAYGYTF

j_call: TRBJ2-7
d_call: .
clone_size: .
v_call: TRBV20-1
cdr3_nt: TGCAGTGCTAGAGAAGTTAAAGAGCAGTACTTC
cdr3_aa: CSAREVKEQYF